The entry below gives a single T cell receptor beta chain sequence along with its context. The antigen is not known. The table came from immunoSEQ multiplex PCR; TCRdb's copy has only in-frame clones and leaves some out. The repertoire holds fewer than 1.8 million clones, with 98% as singletons. The sample comes from a study of shared clonotypes between healthy human individuals. Study results and caveats: The naive CD4 repertoires of a few donors were compared, and roughly 5% of clonotypes were shared.

The receptor was isolated from a man in his thirties or forties in good health. The sample taken for sequencing was naive CD4+ T cells sorted from blood. Subset of the sample: CD45RA+ positively selected.

The CDR3 spells CASSSILSGNTIYF. The CDR3 DNA reads as TGTGCCAGCAGCTCAATACTCTCTGGAAACACCATATATTTT. J is TRBJ1-3 and V is TRBV11-2; the D is unclear. V gave up 4 bases and J gave up 0 bases, with 7 bases separating them. The CDR3 length is 14 residues. Germline V lookup: CDR1 SGHAT, CDR2 FQNNGV.